These 3 T cell receptor beta chains originate from one sample sequenced in a study of T cells after yellow fever vaccination. TCRdb re-called the 5' RACE reads with MiXCR, one entry per CDR3 protein. The sample lists around 250,000 distinct CDR3 sequences, around 7% occurring once. This specimen consisted of CD4+ T cells sorted from PBMCs, obtained 15 days after the yellow fever booster vaccination. The receptor set was obtained from a man aged 30 to 39 who received the YFV17D yellow fever vaccine.

This clonotype was detected ten times or more. The chain joins TRBV24-1 to TRBJ2-2; 9 nucleotides line up with TRBD1. Per the germline V gene, CDR1 is KGHDR and CDR2 is SFDVKD. This CDR3 contains 15 residues. Trimming took 7 bases from V and 2 from J; bases not matched to a gene: 4. The CDR3 reads CATSRTGENTGELFF. The CDR3 coding sequence is TGTGCCACCAGCCGGACAGGGGAAAACACCGGGGAGCTGTTTTTT.

Many counts were recorded for this clonotype. V is TRBV20-1 and J is TRBJ2-3; D is unresolved. Germline-derived CDR1 and CDR2 are DFQATT and SNEGSKA (reference sequence). This CDR3 is built from 11 residues. Trimming shortened V by 1 base and J by 14 bases, and 13 bases separated the two germline ends. As DNA, the CDR3 is TGCAGTGCTAGAGCCCCCCCGATTCGGTATTTT. It is translated as CSARAPPIRYF.

This clonotype was counted only a few times. The chain recombines TRBV5-4 with TRBJ2-1; D may be TRBD2 (7 bases). The germline gives CDR1 SGHNT, CDR2 YYREEE (reference sequence). The germline V and J ends were trimmed by 2 bases and 5 bases, with 17 bases remaining between them. CDR3 length: 16 amino acids. The chain's CDR3 is CASSLGGDWLDNEQFF. The DNA for the CDR3 is TGTGCCAGCAGCTTAGGGGGGGACTGGTTAGACAATGAGCAGTTCTTC.